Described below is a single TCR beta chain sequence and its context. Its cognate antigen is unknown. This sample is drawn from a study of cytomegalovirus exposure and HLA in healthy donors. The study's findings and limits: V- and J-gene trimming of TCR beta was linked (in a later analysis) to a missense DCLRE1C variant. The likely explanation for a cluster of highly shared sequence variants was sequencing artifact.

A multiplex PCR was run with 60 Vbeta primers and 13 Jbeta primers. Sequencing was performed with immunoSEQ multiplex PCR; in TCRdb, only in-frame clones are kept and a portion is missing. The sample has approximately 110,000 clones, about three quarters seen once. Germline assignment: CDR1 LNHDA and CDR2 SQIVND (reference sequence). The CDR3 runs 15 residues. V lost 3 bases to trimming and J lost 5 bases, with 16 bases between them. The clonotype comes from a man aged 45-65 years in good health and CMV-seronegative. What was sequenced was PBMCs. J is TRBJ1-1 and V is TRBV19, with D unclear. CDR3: CASSISGDGGTEAFF. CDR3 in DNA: TGTGCCAGTAGTATCTCTGGGGATGGAGGGACTGAAGCTTTCTTT.